This T cell receptor beta chain was sequenced for a study of blood T cell repertoires in COVID-19. For the study at large: In each case, the material was cDNA or gDNA derived from T cells, B-cell-depleted T cells, or PBMCs.

In the original analysis: From reference gene primer amplification, estimates of nucleated cell counts were derived. Only in-frame clones appear in the TCRdb table, and some are missing; sequencing was by immunoSEQ multiplex PCR. For V, J and clone size, that table is used; D and trimming come from the DNA. The repertoire has about 170,000 clones, less than 90% of them found once; the top ten carry 5.5% to 8.5%. Trimming at V came to 2 bases and at J to 7 bases, leaving 22 bases not matched to a gene. The germline gives CDR1 GTSNPN, CDR2 SVGIG (reference sequence). There are 20 residues in the CDR3. Material for sequencing was PBMCs or T cells enriched from blood (not recorded which). This sequence joins TRBV30 and TRBJ2-3, with TRBD2 matching 12 bases. The receptor comes from a woman aged 50 to 60 who had recovered from COVID-19. CDR3 DNA: TGTGCCTGGAGTCCAACCTACGAGACCGGACTAGCGGGAAGGATAAATACGCAGTATTTT. Encoded protein: CAWSPTYETGLAGRINTQYF.